Detailed here is one T cell receptor beta chain. Other DNA variants within this sample encode the same CDR3. Original data processing: Amplification of reference gene primers provided the estimated nucleated cell counts. Here immunoSEQ multiplex PCR was the method, and the copy in TCRdb shows in-frame clones only, minus some. V, J and clone size were drawn from that table, and D and trimming were deduced from the DNA. The sample has some 260,000 clones, around 85% seen once. The data belong to a study of blood T cell repertoires in COVID-19. CDR3 length: 14 residues. J lost 0 bases, V lost 3 bases, and 2 bases had no gene match. Per the germline V gene, CDR1 is MDHEN and CDR2 is SYDVKM.

The chain is built from TRBV28 and TRBJ2-7; 7 bases match TRBD1. This TCR came from a man older than 75 with acute or convalescent COVID-19. Sequenced: peripheral blood. CDR3 region: CASSLSGGSYEQYF. The DNA of the CDR3 is TGTGCCAGCAGTTTGTCAGGGGGCTCCTACGAGCAGTACTTC.